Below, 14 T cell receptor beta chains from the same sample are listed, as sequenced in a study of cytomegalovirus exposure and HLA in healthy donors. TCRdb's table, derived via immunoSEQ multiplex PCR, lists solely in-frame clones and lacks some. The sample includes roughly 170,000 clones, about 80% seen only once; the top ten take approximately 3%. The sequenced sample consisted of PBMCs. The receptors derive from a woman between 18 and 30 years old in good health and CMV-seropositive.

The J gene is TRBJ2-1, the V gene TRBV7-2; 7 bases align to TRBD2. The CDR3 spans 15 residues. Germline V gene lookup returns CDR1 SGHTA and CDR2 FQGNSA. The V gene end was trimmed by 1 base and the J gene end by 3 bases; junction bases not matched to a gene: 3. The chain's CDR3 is CASSLDGGNYNEQFF. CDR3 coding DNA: TGTGCCAGCAGCTTAGACGGGGGGAACTACAATGAGCAGTTCTTC. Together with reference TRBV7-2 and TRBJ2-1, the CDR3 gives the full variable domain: GAGVSQSPSNKVTEKGKDVELRCDPISGHTALYWYRQSLGQGLEFLIYFQGNSAPDKSGLPSDRFSAERTGGSVSTLTIQRTQQEDSAVYLCASSLDGGNYNEQFFGPGTRLTVL.

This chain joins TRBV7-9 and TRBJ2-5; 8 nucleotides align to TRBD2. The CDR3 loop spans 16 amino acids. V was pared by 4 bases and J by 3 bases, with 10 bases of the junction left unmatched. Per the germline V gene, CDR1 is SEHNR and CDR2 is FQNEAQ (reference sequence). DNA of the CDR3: TGTGCCAGCAGCTCCGCGCCGACTAGCGCCGAAGAGACCCAGTACTTC. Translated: CASSSAPTSAEETQYF.

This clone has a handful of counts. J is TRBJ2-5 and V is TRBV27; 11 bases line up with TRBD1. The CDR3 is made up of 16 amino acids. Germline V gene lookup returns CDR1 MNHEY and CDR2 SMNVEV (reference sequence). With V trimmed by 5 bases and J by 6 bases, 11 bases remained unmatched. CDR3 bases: TGTGCCAGCAGTGAAACCGGGACAGGGGGTACCAAGACCCAGTACTTC. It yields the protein CASSETGTGGTKTQYF.

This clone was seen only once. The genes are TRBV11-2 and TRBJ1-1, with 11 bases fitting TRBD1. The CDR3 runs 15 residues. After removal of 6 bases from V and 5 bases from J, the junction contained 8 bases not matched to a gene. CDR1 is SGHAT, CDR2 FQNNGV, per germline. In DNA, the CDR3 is TGTGCCAGCAGTTTCCCGGGACAGGGGGTGACTGAAGCTTTCTTT. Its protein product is CASSFPGQGVTEAFF.

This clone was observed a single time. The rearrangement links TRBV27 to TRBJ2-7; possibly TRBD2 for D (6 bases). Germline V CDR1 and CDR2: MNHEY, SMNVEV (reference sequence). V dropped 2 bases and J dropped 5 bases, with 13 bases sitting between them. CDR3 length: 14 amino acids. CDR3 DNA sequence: TGTGCCAGCAGTTTAAGCCGGGGGTACCACGAGCAGTACTTC. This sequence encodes CASSLSRGYHEQYF.

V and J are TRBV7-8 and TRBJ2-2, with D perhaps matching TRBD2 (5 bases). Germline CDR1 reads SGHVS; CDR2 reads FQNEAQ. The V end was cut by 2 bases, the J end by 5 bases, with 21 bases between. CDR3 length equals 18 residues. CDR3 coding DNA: TGTGCCAGCAGCTTACGAGTGGTCCGAGGAGAGGGTACCGGGGAGCTGTTTTTT. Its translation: CASSLRVVRGEGTGELFF.

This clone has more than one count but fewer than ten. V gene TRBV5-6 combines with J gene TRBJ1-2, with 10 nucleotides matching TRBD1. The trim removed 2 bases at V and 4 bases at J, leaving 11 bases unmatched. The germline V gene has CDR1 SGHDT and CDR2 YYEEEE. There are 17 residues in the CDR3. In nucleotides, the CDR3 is TGTGCCAGCAGCTTAGAGGGACAGGGGCGCAGGAGCTATGGCTACACCTTC. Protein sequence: CASSLEGQGRRSYGYTF.

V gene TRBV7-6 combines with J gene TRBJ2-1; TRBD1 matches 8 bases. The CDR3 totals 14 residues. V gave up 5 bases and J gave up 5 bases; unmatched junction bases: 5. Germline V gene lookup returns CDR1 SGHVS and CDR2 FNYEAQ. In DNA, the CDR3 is TGTGCCAGCAGCGGAGGGACAGGAAACAATGAGCAGTTCTTC. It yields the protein CASSGGTGNNEQFF.

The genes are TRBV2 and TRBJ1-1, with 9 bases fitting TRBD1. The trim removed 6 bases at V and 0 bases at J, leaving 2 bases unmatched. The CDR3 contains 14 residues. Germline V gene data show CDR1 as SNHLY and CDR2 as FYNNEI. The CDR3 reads CASRQGAMNTEAFF. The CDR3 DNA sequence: TGTGCCAGCAGACAGGGGGCCATGAACACTGAAGCTTTCTTT.

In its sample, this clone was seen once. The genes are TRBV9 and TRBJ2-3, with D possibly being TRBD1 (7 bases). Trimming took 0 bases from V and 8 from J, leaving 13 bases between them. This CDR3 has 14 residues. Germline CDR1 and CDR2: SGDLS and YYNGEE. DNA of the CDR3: TGTGCCAGCAGCGTAGGAATGGAGGGGGCTACGCAGTATTTT. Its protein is CASSVGMEGATQYF.

The CDR3 DNA reads TGTGCCAGCAGCGTTAGCGGGCCTAGCACAGATACGCAGTATTTT. This translates into CASSVSGPSTDTQYF. This rearrangement joins TRBV9 to TRBJ2-3; 7 bases align to TRBD2. V was clipped by 2 bases and J by 0 bases; unmatched bases: 3. Germline lookup yields CDR1 SGDLS and CDR2 YYNGEE. The CDR3 sequence is 15 residues long.

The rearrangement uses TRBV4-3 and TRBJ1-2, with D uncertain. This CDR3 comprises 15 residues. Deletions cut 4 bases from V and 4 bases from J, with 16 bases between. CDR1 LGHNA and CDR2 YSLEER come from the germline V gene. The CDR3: CASSLAEFQPYGYTF. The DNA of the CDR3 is TGCGCCAGCAGCCTAGCCGAATTTCAACCCTATGGCTACACCTTC.

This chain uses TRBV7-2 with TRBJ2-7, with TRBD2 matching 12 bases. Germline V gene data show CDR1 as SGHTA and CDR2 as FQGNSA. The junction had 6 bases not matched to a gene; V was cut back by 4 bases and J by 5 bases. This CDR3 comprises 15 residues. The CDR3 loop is CASSWSSGGANEQYF. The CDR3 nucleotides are TGTGCCAGCAGCTGGTCTAGCGGGGGGGCTAACGAGCAGTACTTC. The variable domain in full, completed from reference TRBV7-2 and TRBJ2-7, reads GAGVSQSPSNKVTEKGKDVELRCDPISGHTALYWYRQSLGQGLEFLIYFQGNSAPDKSGLPSDRFSAERTGGSVSTLTIQRTQQEDSAVYLCASSWSSGGANEQYFGPGTRLTVT.

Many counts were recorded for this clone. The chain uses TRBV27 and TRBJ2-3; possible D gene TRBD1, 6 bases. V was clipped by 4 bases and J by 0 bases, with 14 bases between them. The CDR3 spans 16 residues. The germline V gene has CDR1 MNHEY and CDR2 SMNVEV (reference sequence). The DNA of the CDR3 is TGTGCCAGCAGTTACCGAGGGGGTGGAAGCACAGATACGCAGTATTTT. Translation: CASSYRGGGSTDTQYF.